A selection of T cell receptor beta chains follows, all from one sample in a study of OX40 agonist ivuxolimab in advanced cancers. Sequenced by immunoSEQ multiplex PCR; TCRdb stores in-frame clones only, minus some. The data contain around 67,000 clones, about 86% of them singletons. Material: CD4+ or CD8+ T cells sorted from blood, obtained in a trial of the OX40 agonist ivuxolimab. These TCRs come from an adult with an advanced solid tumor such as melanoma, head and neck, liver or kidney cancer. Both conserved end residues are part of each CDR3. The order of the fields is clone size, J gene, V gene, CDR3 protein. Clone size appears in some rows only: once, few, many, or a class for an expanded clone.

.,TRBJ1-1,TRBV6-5,CASSGTGGEDTEAFF
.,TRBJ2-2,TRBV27,CASSSPRTSTNLKNTGELFF
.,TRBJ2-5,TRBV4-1,CASSQPTGGSVKETQYF
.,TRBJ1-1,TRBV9,CASSVGGGFTEAFF
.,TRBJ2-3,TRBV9,CASSPRTDTQYF
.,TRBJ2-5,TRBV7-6,CASSFLLAGVETQYF
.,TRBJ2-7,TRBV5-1,CASRFDRSSYEQYF
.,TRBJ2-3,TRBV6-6,CASRRGTETSTDTQYF
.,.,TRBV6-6,CASSYRQGGYEQYF
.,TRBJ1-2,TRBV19,CAAEGLNYGYTF
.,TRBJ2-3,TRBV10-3,CAIKDGFTDTQYF
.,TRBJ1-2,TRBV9,CASSVVLAGGLEGYTF
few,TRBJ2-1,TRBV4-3,CASSQGRGFLLGNEQFF
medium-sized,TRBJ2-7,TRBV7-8,CASSTPGQGTYEQYF
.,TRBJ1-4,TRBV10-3,CAISDSDLGGEKLFF
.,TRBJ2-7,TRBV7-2,CASSTGLSSYEQYF
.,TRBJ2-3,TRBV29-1,CSVEVIFSSRGDTQYF
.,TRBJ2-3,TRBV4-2,CASSQELTGRSTDTQYF
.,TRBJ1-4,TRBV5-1,CASSTGQGVDNEKLFF
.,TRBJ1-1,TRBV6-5,CASSRGPNTEAFF
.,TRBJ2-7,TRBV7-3,CASSLLERGEQYF
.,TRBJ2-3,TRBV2,CASSASGGAVDTQYF
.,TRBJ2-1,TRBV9,CASSGAYRLEQFF
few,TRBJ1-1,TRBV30,CAHSRVNTEAFF
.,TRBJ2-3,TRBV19,CASSATGTSGRSTDTQYF